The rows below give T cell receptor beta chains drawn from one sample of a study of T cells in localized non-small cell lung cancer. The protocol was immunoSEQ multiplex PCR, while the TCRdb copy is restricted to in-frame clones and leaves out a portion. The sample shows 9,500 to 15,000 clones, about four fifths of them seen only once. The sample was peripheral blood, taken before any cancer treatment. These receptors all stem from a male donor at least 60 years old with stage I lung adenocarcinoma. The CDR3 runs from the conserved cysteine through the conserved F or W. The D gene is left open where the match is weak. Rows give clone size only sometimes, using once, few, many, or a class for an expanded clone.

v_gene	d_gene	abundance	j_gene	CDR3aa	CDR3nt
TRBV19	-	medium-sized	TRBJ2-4	CASSFTASKNIQYF	TGTGCCAGTAGTTTCACTGCCTCGAAAAACATTCAGTACTTC
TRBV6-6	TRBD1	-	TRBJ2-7	CASSYSPGGKGYEQYF	TGTGCCAGCAGTTACTCCCCAGGGGGTAAGGGATACGAGCAGTACTTC
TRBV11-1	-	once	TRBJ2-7	CASRSNRGGIPNEQYF	TGTGCCAGCAGGTCCAACAGGGGAGGGATCCCGAACGAGCAGTACTTC
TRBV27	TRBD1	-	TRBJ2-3	CASSSPTGTGTDTQYF	TGTGCCAGCAGTTCACCGACAGGGACGGGAACAGATACGCAGTATTTT
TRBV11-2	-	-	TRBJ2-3	CASSRTPVGTTQYF	TGTGCCAGCAGCCGAACCCCGGTCGGGACAACGCAGTATTTT
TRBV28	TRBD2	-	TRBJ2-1	CASSNLLAGVVDEQFF	TGTGCCAGCAGTAACCTTCTAGCGGGAGTGGTTGATGAGCAGTTCTTC
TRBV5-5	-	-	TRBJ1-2	CASSSLDGYGYTF	TGTGCCAGCAGCTCCCTGGATGGGTATGGCTACACCTTC
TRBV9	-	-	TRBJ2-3	CASSSWTASTDTQYF	TGTGCCAGCAGCTCCTGGACAGCCAGCACAGATACGCAGTATTTT
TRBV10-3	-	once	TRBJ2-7	CAISRYGQENHQLYEQYF	TGTGCCATCAGTCGCTACGGGCAGGAAAACCATCAGCTCTACGAGCAGTACTTC
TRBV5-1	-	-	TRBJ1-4	CASSRTYNEKLFF	TGCGCCAGCAGCAGGACGTATAATGAAAAACTGTTTTTT
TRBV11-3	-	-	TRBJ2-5	CASSLGGADQETQYF	TGTGCCAGCAGCTTAGGGGGGGCCGATCAAGAGACCCAGTACTTC
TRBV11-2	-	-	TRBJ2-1	CASSLGSSYNEQFF	TGTGCCAGCAGCCTGGGGAGCTCCTACAATGAGCAGTTCTTC
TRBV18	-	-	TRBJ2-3	CASSPATGSSDTQYF	TGTGCCAGCTCACCGGCGACTGGAAGTTCAGATACGCAGTATTTT
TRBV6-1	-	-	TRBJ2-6	CASSEWGAGANVLTF	TGTGCCAGCAGTGAGTGGGGGGCTGGGGCCAACGTCCTGACTTTC
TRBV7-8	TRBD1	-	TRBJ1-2	CASSLGQGSGYGYTF	TGTGCCAGCAGCTTAGGACAGGGTAGTGGCTATGGCTACACCTTC
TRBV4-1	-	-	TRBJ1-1	CASSQFGTREGAFF	TGCGCCAGCAGCCAATTCGGGACCAGGGAGGGAGCTTTCTTT
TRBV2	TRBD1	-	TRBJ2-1	CASSGQGVIEQFF	TGTGCCAGCAGCGGGCAGGGGGTTATTGAGCAGTTCTTC
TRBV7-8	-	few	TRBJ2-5	CASSPRRDTPKWNF	TGTGCCAGCAGCCCCCGCCGGGACACCCCTAAGTGGAACTTC
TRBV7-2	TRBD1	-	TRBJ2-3	CASSRDRGTDTQYF	TGTGCCAGCAGCCGGGACAGGGGCACAGATACGCAGTATTTT
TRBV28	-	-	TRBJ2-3	CASSYPLEFSTDTQYF	TGTGCCAGCAGTTACCCACTAGAATTTAGCACAGATACGCAGTATTTT
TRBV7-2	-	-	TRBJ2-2	CASSFFSLGNTGELFF	TGTGCCAGCAGCTTCTTCTCCCTTGGGAACACCGGGGAGCTGTTTTTT
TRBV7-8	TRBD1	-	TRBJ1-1	CASSPGSATLWGQGRPDAFF	TGTGCCAGCAGCCCAGGGTCGGCCACATTGTGGGGACAGGGTCGGCCTGATGCTTTCTTT
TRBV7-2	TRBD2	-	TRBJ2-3	CASSLGVAGYTDTQYF	TGTGCCAGCAGCTTAGGGGTAGCGGGATACACAGATACGCAGTATTTT
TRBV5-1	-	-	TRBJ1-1	CASTPERANTEAFF	TGCGCCAGCACTCCGGAGCGGGCGAACACTGAAGCTTTCTTT
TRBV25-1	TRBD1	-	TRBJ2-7	CASSEGQGGREQYF	TGTGCCAGCAGTGAAGGACAGGGGGGACGCGAGCAGTACTTC
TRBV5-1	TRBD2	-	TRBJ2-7	CASSLVASGRREQYF	TGCGCCAGCAGCTTGGTAGCTAGCGGGAGGAGGGAGCAGTACTTC
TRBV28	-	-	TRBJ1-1	CASSVQDRWNTEAFF	TGTGCCAGCAGTGTCCAAGACAGATGGAACACTGAAGCTTTCTTT
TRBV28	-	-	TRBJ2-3	CASTRGGAASTDTQYF	TGTGCCAGCACTCGAGGTGGGGCGGCTAGCACAGATACGCAGTATTTT
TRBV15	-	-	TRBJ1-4	CATSSRGRTGGKLFF	TGTGCCACCAGCTCCCGCGGCAGGACGGGAGGAAAACTGTTTTTT
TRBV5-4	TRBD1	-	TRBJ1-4	CASSLQGTNEKLFF	TGTGCCAGCAGCCTACAGGGGACTAATGAAAAACTGTTTTTT
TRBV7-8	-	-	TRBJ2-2	CASSRESGELFF	TGTGCCAGCAGCCGGGAGTCCGGGGAGCTGTTTTTT